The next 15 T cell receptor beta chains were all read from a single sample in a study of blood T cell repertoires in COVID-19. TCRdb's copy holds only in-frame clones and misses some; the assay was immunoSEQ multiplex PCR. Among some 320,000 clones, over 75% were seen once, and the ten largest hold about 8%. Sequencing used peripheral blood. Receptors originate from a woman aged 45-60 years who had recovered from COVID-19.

The CDR3 sequence is CAWIGDYHGYTF. The CDR3 DNA reads TGTGCCTGGATAGGGGACTACCATGGCTACACCTTC. The chain links TRBV30 to TRBJ1-2, with D possibly being TRBD1 (5 bases). The germline V gene has CDR1 GTSNPN and CDR2 SVGIG (reference sequence). V lost 4 bases and J 6 bases, leaving 12 bases between the germline ends. The CDR3 extends over 12 amino acids.

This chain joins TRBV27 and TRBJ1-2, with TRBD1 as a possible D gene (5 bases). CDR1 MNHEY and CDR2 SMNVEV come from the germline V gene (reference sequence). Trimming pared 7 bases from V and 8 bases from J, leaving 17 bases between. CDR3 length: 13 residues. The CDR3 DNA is TGTGCCAGCAAATCGGGGGTCTTGAGCGGCTACACCTTC. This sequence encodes CASKSGVLSGYTF.

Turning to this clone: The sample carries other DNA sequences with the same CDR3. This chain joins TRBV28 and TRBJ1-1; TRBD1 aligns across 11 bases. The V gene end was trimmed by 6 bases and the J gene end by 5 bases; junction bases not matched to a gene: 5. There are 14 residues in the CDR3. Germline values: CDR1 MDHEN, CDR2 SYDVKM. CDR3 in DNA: TGTGCCAGCAGCCCGGACAGGGGGCGGACTGAAGCTTTCTTT. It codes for CASSPDRGRTEAFF.

CDR3 DNA: TGTGCCACCCGACTAGGGCCCTACGAGCAGTACTTC. Its protein product is CATRLGPYEQYF. The chain has TRBV12-1 and TRBJ2-7; the table's D call, TRBD2, has no DNA check behind it. TRBV12-1 is a pseudogene segment. The CDR3 has 12 residues.

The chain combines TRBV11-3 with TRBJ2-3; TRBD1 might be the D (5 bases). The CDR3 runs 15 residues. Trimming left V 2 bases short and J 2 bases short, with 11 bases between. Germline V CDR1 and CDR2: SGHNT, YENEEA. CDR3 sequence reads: CASSLSGLNTDTQYF. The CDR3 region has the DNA TGTGCCAGCAGCTTATCAGGGCTCAACACAGATACGCAGTATTTT.

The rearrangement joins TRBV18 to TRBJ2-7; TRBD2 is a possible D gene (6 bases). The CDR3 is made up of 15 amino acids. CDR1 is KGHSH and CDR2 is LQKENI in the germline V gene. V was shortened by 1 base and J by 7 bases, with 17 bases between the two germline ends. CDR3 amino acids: CASSPRRHLGGEQYF. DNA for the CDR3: TGTGCCAGCTCACCACGAAGACATCTGGGAGGAGAGCAGTACTTC.

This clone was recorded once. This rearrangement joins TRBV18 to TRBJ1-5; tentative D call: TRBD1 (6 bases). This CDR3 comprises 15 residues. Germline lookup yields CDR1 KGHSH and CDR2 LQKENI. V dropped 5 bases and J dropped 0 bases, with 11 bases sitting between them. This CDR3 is CASSSGDYSNQPQHF. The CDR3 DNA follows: TGTGCCAGCTCATCAGGGGACTATAGCAATCAGCCCCAGCATTTT.

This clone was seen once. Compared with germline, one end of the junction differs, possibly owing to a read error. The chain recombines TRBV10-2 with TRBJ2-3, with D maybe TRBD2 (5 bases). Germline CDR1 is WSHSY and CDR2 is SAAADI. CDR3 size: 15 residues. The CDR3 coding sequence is TGCGCCACCAGTGAAGCGGCCGATAGCACAGATACGCAGTATTTT. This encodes CATSEAADSTDTQYF.

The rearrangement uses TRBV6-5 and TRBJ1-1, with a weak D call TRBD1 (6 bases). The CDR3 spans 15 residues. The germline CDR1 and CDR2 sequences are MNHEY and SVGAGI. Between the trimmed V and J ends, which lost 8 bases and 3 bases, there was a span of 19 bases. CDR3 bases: TGTGCCAGCTGTATCCCCCAGGGGCAGGACACTGAAGCTTTCTTT. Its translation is CASCIPQGQDTEAFF.

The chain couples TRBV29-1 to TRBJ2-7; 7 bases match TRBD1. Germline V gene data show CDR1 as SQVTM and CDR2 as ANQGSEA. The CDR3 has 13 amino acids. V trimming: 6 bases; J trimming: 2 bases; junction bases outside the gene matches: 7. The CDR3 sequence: CSVLTGMTYEQYF. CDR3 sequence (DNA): TGCAGCGTGCTGACAGGGATGACCTACGAGCAGTACTTC.

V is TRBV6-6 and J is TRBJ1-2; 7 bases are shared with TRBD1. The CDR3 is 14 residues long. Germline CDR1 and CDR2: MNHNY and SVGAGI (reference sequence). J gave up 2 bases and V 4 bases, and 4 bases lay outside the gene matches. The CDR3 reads CASSSEGQNYGYTF. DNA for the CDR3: TGTGCCAGCAGTTCAGAGGGACAGAACTATGGCTACACCTTC.

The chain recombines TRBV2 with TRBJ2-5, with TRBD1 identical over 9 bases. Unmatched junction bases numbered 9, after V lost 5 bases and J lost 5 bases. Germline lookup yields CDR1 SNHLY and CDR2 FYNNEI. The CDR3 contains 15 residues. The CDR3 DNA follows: TGTGCCAGCAGTAGAGACAGGGGGTTTTGGGAGACCCAGTACTTC. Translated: CASSRDRGFWETQYF.

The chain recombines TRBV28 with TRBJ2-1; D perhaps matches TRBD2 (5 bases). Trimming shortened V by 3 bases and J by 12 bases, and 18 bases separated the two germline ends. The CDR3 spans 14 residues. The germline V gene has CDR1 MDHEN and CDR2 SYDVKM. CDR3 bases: TGTGCCAGCAGTTTGAGCGGAACTGGGGTGGGGCAGTTCTTC. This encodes CASSLSGTGVGQFF.

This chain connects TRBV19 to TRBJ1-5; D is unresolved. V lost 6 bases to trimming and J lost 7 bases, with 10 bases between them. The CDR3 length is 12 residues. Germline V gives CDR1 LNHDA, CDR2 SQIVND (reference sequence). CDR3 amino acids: CASSQVRQPQHF. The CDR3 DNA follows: TGTGCCAGTAGCCAGGTGCGACAGCCCCAGCATTTT.

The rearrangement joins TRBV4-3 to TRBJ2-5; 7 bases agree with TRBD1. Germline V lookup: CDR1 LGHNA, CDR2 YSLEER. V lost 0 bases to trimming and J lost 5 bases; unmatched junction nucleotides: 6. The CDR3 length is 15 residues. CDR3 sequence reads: CASSQEPTGSETQYF. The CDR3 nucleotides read TGCGCCAGCAGCCAAGAGCCGACAGGGTCGGAGACCCAGTACTTC.